These T cell receptor beta chains were read from a single sample in a study of T cells in tumors after PD-1 blockade. Only in-frame clones appear in the TCRdb table, and some are missing; sequencing was by immunoSEQ multiplex PCR. The table lists some 18,000 clones, around 85% of them singletons. The sample was PBMCs, taken after anti-PD-1 therapy. The receptors were gathered from a human donor with advanced basal cell or squamous cell carcinoma (not recorded which). The CDR3 runs from the conserved cysteine through the conserved F or W. Each record gives: V gene, D gene, J gene, clone size, CDR3 protein, CDR3 DNA. The D gene is left open where the match is weak. Expanded clones are given a class, and other clones once, few, many or no size at all.

v_call: TRBV7-9
d_call: .
j_call: TRBJ1-5
clone_size: .
cdr3_aa: CATGDGNQPQHF
cdr3_nt: TGTGCCACGGGGGACGGGAATCAGCCCCAGCATTTT

v_call: TRBV6-5
d_call: TRBD1
j_call: TRBJ1-1
clone_size: .
cdr3_aa: CASSLQGARTEAFF
cdr3_nt: TGTGCCAGCAGTTTACAGGGGGCGCGAACTGAAGCTTTCTTT

v_call: TRBV18
d_call: .
j_call: TRBJ2-5
clone_size: .
cdr3_aa: CASSPIIMGRFETQYF
cdr3_nt: TGTGCCAGCTCACCAATTATCATGGGCAGATTCGAGACCCAGTACTTC

v_call: TRBV6-5
d_call: TRBD1
j_call: TRBJ1-5
clone_size: .
cdr3_aa: CASSRQGNQPQHF
cdr3_nt: TGTGCCAGCAGTAGACAGGGGAATCAGCCCCAGCATTTT

v_call: TRBV19
d_call: .
j_call: TRBJ1-4
clone_size: .
cdr3_aa: CASSIWDSTNEKLFF
cdr3_nt: TGTGCCAGTAGTATTTGGGATTCCACTAATGAAAAACTGTTTTTT

v_call: TRBV9
d_call: .
j_call: TRBJ2-2
clone_size: once
cdr3_aa: CASSVGGETGELFF
cdr3_nt: TGTGCCAGCAGCGTAGGGGGGGAAACCGGGGAGCTGTTTTTT

v_call: TRBV6-5
d_call: .
j_call: TRBJ1-6
clone_size: .
cdr3_aa: CASSFTEISYNSPLHF
cdr3_nt: TGTGCCAGCAGTTTCACAGAGATCTCCTATAATTCACCCCTCCACTTT

v_call: TRBV5-4
d_call: .
j_call: TRBJ2-3
clone_size: .
cdr3_aa: CASSLDAPDTQYF
cdr3_nt: TGTGCCAGCAGCTTGGACGCCCCAGATACGCAGTATTTT

v_call: TRBV6-6
d_call: TRBD1
j_call: TRBJ1-4
clone_size: .
cdr3_aa: CASSGTGGTVLFF
cdr3_nt: TGTGCCAGCAGCGGTACTGGGGGGACAGTGCTGTTTTTT

v_call: TRBV6-6
d_call: .
j_call: TRBJ1-6
clone_size: few
cdr3_aa: CASSPGTAPNSPLHF
cdr3_nt: TGTGCCAGCAGCCCCGGGACCGCTCCAAATTCACCCCTCCACTTT

v_call: TRBV5-6
d_call: .
j_call: TRBJ2-4
clone_size: .
cdr3_aa: CASSLIAKNIQYF
cdr3_nt: TGTGCCAGCAGCTTGATTGCCAAAAACATTCAGTACTTC